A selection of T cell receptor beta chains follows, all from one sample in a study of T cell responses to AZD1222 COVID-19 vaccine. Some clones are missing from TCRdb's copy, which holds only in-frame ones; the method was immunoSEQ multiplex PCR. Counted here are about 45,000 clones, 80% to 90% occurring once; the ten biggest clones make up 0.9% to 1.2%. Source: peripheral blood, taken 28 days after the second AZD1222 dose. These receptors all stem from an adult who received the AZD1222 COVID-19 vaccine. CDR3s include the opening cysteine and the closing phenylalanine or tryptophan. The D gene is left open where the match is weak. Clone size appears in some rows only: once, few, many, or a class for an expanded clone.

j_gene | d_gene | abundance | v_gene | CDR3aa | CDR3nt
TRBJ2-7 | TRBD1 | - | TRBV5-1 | CASSLELGQGWGSYEQYF | TGCGCCAGCAGCTTGGAACTAGGACAGGGCTGGGGTAGCTACGAGCAGTACTTC
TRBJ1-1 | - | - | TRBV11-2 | CASSRYLPNTEAFF | TGTGCCAGCAGCCGATACCTCCCGAACACTGAAGCTTTCTTT
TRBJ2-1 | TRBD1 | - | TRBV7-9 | CASSQFLDRQGRGVDEQFF | TGTGCCAGCAGCCAGTTCTTGGACAGGCAAGGCCGGGGAGTGGATGAGCAGTTCTTC
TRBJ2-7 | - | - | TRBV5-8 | CASSRDISSYEQYF | TGTGCCAGCAGCCGCGATATTAGCTCCTACGAGCAGTACTTC
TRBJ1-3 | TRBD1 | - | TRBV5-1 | CASSDRDRGLARGGNTIYF | TGCGCCAGCAGCGACAGGGACAGGGGGCTCGCTCGCGGGGGAAACACCATATATTTT
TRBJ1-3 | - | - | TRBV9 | CASSSHRVTYGNTIYF | TGTGCCAGCAGCTCGCACAGGGTTACGTATGGAAACACCATATATTTT
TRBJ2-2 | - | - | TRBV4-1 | CASSQGRPGLLNTGELFF | TGCGCCAGCAGCCAAGGCAGACCGGGACTCCTGAACACCGGGGAGCTGTTTTTT
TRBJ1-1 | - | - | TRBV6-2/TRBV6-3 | CASSYATWNTEAFF | TGTGCCAGCAGTTACGCCACATGGAACACTGAAGCTTTCTTT
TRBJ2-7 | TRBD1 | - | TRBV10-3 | CASGTGSSYEQYF | TGTGCCTCAGGGACAGGCAGCTCCTACGAGCAGTACTTC
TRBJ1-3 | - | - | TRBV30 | CAWSVWSGNTIYF | TGTGCCTGGAGTGTTTGGAGCGGAAACACCATATATTTT
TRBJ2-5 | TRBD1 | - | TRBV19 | CASSPGQQETQYF | TGTGCCAGTAGCCCGGGACAGCAAGAGACCCAGTACTTC
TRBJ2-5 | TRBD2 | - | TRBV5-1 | CASSLSGGLETQYF | TGCGCCAGCAGCTTATCGGGAGGGCTGGAGACCCAGTACTTC
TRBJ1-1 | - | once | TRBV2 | CASSLIQGNTEAFF | TGTGCCAGCAGCCTGATACAGGGGAACACTGAAGCTTTCTTT
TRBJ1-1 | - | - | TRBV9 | CASSVGGDTEAFF | TGTGCCAGCAGCGTAGGAGGGGACACTGAAGCTTTCTTT
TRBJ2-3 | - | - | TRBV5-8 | CASDSLAQSTDTQYF | TGTGCCAGCGACTCACTAGCCCAGAGCACAGATACGCAGTATTTT
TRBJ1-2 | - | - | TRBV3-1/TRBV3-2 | CASSPGIYGYTF | TGTGCCAGCAGCCCCGGGATCTATGGCTACACCTTC
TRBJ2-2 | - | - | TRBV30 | CAWSKTPSGTGELFF | TGTGCCTGGAGTAAAACACCCAGCGGCACCGGGGAGCTGTTTTTT
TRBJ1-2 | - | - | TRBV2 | CASRAQVYGYTF | TGTGCCAGCAGAGCACAGGTCTATGGCTACACCTTC
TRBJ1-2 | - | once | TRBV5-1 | CASSLALGLNYGYTF | TGCGCCAGCAGCTTGGCCCTCGGGTTGAACTATGGCTACACCTTC
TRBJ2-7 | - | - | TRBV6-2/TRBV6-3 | CASSPRDSGNYEQYF | TGTGCCAGCAGTCCCCGGGACTCGGGGAATTACGAGCAGTACTTC
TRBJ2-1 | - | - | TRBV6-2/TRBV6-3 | CASSPLSGSSYNEQFF | TGTGCCAGCAGTCCCCTTAGCGGAAGCTCCTACAATGAGCAGTTCTTC
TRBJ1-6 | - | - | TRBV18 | CASSLTGADNSPLHF | TGTGCCAGCTCACTGACCGGGGCGGATAATTCACCCCTCCACTTT
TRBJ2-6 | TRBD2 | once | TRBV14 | CASSQDSGGFGANVLTF | TGTGCCAGCAGCCAAGACTCGGGGGGTTTTGGGGCCAACGTCCTGACTTTC
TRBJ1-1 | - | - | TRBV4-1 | CASSLRKESNTEAFF | TGCGCCAGCAGCCTGCGAAAGGAATCGAACACTGAAGCTTTCTTT
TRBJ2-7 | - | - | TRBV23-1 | CASLTGGEGYEQYF | TGCGCCAGCCTCACGGGGGGCGAAGGGTACGAGCAGTACTTC
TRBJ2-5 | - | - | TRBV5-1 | CASSAGRGSETQYF | TGCGCCAGCAGCGCGGGACGGGGATCAGAGACCCAGTACTTC
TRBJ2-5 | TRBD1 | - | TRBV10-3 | CAISDGTGGYGETQYF | TGTGCCATCAGTGATGGTACAGGGGGGTATGGGGAGACCCAGTACTTC
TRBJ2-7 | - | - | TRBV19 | CASSILADSYEQYF | TGTGCCAGTAGTATTTTGGCTGACTCCTACGAGCAGTACTTC
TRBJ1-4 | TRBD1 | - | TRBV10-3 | CAINRGTNEKLFF | TGTGCCATTAACAGGGGGACTAATGAAAAACTGTTTTTT
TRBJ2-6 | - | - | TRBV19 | CASSPKKGGSGANVLTF | TGTGCCAGTAGTCCCAAGAAAGGAGGATCTGGGGCCAACGTCCTGACTTTC
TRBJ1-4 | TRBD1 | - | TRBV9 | CASSGLGGAPHEKLFF | TGTGCCAGCAGCGGACTAGGGGGCGCGCCCCATGAAAAACTGTTTTTT
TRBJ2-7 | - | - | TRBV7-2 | CASSSNSEGEQYF | TGTGCCAGCAGCTCCAACTCAGAAGGCGAGCAGTACTTC
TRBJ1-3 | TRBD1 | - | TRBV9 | CASSPRGDSSGNTIYF | TGTGCCAGCAGCCCCCGGGGGGACAGCTCTGGAAACACCATATATTTT